One sample yielded the 11 T cell receptor beta chains listed below, sequenced in a study of control samples from healthy donors and cancer patients. TCRdb keeps only in-frame clones here, not all; method: immunoSEQ multiplex PCR. The data show 130,000 or so clones, about 88% seen once. The sequencing input was blood. These receptor sequences come from a man aged 50-59 years in good health.

The V call is TRBV19, the J call TRBJ1-1; no firm D call. Looked up from germline, CDR1 is LNHDA and CDR2 is SQIVND (reference sequence). This CDR3 has 15 amino acids. Trimming cost V 4 bases and J 0 bases, with 12 bases left between them. This chain's CDR3 is CASSSLQYMNTEAFF. CDR3 nucleotides: TGTGCCAGTAGTAGTCTACAGTACATGAACACTGAAGCTTTCTTT.

This chain connects TRBV7-3 to TRBJ1-1, with unresolved D. V dropped 1 base and J dropped 1 base, with 4 bases sitting between them. The CDR3 consists of 13 residues. Germline CDR1 is SGHTA and CDR2 is FQGTGA. The CDR3 region has the DNA TGTGCCAGCAGCTTAAGCAGGAACACTGAAGCTTTCTTT. The encoded protein is CASSLSRNTEAFF.

The J gene is TRBJ2-5, the V gene TRBV5-4, with TRBD2 matching over 7 bases. The CDR3 is 14 amino acids. The germline V gene has CDR1 SGHNT and CDR2 YYREEE (reference sequence). The V segment lost 3 bases and the J segment 1 base; nucleotides outside the gene matches: 3. CDR3: CASSSRLAQETQYF. In DNA, the CDR3 is TGTGCCAGCAGCTCTAGACTAGCCCAAGAGACCCAGTACTTC.

The chain links TRBV5-1 to TRBJ1-2; possibly TRBD1 for D (6 bases). Looked up from germline, CDR1 is SGHRS and CDR2 is YFSETQ. The V and J ends lost 5 bases and 2 bases respectively, with 16 bases between them. This CDR3 region has 15 residues. In nucleotides, the CDR3 is TGCGCCAGCAGTCTTAACCAGGGGAGGAACTATGGCTACACCTTC. The encoded protein is CASSLNQGRNYGYTF.

This sequence joins TRBV9 and TRBJ2-7; TRBD2 matches 7 bases. CDR1 and CDR2 (germline): SGDLS, YYNGEE. The CDR3 spans 14 residues. V was clipped by 0 bases and J by 3 bases; unmatched bases: 3. The DNA of the CDR3 is TGTGCCAGCAGCGTAGACGGGGGGTACTACGAGCAGTACTTC. Translation: CASSVDGGYYEQYF.

This clone has a handful of counts. Here the CDR3 DNA reads TGTGCCAGCAGCCAGACTAGCGGGGGGGCTCACAACATTCAGTACTTC. As protein: CASSQTSGGAHNIQYF. The chain uses TRBV7-6 and TRBJ2-4; 14 nucleotides match TRBD2. The CDR3 runs 16 residues. Germline-derived CDR1 and CDR2 are SGHVS and FNYEAQ. V lost 5 bases, J lost 7 bases, and 7 bases stayed unmatched.

The rearrangement uses TRBV7-3 and TRBJ2-3; 8 bases agree with TRBD2. The germline V gene has CDR1 SGHTA and CDR2 FQGTGA. The CDR3 consists of 17 residues. After removal of 5 bases from V and 2 bases from J, the junction contained 12 bases not matched to a gene. CDR3 residues: CASSPTPRGGYTDTQYF. In DNA form, the CDR3 reads TGTGCCAGCAGCCCTACCCCCCGCGGGGGGTACACAGATACGCAGTATTTT.

As DNA, the CDR3 is TGCGCCAGCAGAGCTAGCGGGGGGGCCTTGACAGATACGCAGTATTTT. It specifies CASRASGGALTDTQYF. V is TRBV5-1 and J is TRBJ2-3; 12 nucleotides agree with TRBD2. CDR3 length: 16 amino acids. Per the germline V gene, CDR1 is SGHRS and CDR2 is YFSETQ. V was pared by 5 bases and J by 3 bases, with 7 bases of the junction left unmatched.

The J gene is TRBJ2-1, the V gene TRBV29-1; 7 bases map to TRBD1. V lost 5 bases and J lost 15; bases outside the gene matches: 4. Germline CDR1 and CDR2: SQVTM and ANQGSEA. CDR3 length equals 9 residues. The CDR3 DNA follows: TGCAGCGTTCCGGACAGGCCGTTCTTC. Protein product: CSVPDRPFF.

The rearrangement links TRBV6-1 to TRBJ2-3; no clear D. Trimming shortened V by 1 base and J by 3 bases, and 5 bases separated the two germline ends. The CDR3 consists of 13 residues. Germline CDR1 reads MNHNS; CDR2 reads SASEGT. The DNA for the CDR3 is TGTGCCAGCAGTGAAGGCGTGACAGATACGCAGTATTTT. As protein: CASSEGVTDTQYF.

The CDR3 nucleotides read TGCGCCAGCAGCTTGGGCTCCGACAGGGAGAACACTGAAGCTTTCTTT. The encoded protein is CASSLGSDRENTEAFF. This chain uses TRBV5-1 with TRBJ1-1; 7 bases are shared with TRBD1. The CDR3 is 16 amino acids. Unmatched junction bases numbered 6, after V lost 0 bases and J lost 1 base. The V gene's germline CDR1 is SGHRS and CDR2 YFSETQ.